The present entry profiles one TCR beta chain with its context. The antigen remains undetermined. The data derive from a study of OX40 agonist ivuxolimab in advanced cancers. In the study overall: Patients were dosed with the agonistic anti-OX40 (CD134) antibody ivuxolimab.

V lost 4 bases, J lost 1 base, and 4 bases stayed unmatched. The CDR3 totals 15 residues. In germline, CDR1 is SGHTA, CDR2 FQGNSA. Researchers took blood at baseline, on cycle 4 day 1, and on cycle 7 day 1. Regarding the study as a whole: Certain nonresponders additionally had low normalized T-cell clonal expansion. At 0.1 to 3.0 mg/kg, CD4+ and CD8+ blood T cells expanded clonally by week 6.

Measured with immunoSEQ multiplex PCR; TCRdb has only the in-frame clones, and not every one. Of tens of thousands of clones in the sample, around 84% are singletons; the top ten hold roughly 1.1%. The chain has TRBV7-2 and TRBJ2-5, with TRBD2 identical over 9 bases. This receptor was identified in an adult with an advanced solid tumor such as melanoma, head and neck, liver or kidney cancer. Source: CD4+ or CD8+ T cells sorted from blood, taken in a trial of the OX40 agonist ivuxolimab. CDR3 coding DNA: TGTGCCAGCAGCTCCCAGCGGGGGGCCCAAGAGACCCAGTACTTC. It yields the protein CASSSQRGAQETQYF.